A single sample gave rise to the 32 T cell receptor beta chains below, sequenced in a study of CD8+ T cells in alopecia areata. Treatment noted: oral pan-JAK inhibitor, 5-10 mg twice daily. Sequencing templates came from extracted RNA that was reverse transcribed into cDNA. TCRdb's table, derived via immunoSEQ multiplex PCR, lists solely in-frame clones and lacks some. The sample holds roughly 180,000 clones, 60% seen once. The sample was CD4+ T cells sorted from blood, taken at week 4, from a patient treated with tofacitinib. All receptors derive from a human donor with alopecia areata.

This sequence joins TRBV28 and TRBJ1-6; D may be TRBD1 (5 bases). The ends were cut back, 4 bases at V and 10 bases at J, with 5 bases in the middle. Germline V CDR1 and CDR2: MDHEN, SYDVKM. CDR3 length equals 11 residues. As DNA, the CDR3 is TGTGCCAGCAGTTCAGGGTCACCCCTCCACTTT. Translated: CASSSGSPLHF.

This chain joins TRBV5-1 and TRBJ2-7, with 11 bases identical to TRBD1. Losses at the gene ends were 4 bases for V and 5 bases for J; bases not matched to a gene: 11. Germline loops: CDR1 SGHRS, CDR2 YFSETQ. The CDR3 runs to 16 residues. The CDR3 sequence: CASSPQKGTGGNEQYF. Here the CDR3 DNA reads TGCGCCAGCAGCCCACAGAAGGGGACAGGGGGGAACGAGCAGTACTTC.

This chain uses TRBV4-3 with TRBJ2-2, with D perhaps TRBD1 (6 bases). Trimming cost V 4 bases and J 3 bases, with 21 bases left between them. The CDR3 runs 18 residues. Germline V gene sequence: CDR1 LGHNA, CDR2 YSLEER. The CDR3: CASSLAPGHFTDTGELFF. CDR3 DNA: TGCGCCAGCAGCCTCGCACCGGGACACTTCACTGACACCGGGGAGCTGTTTTTT.

The chain employs TRBV4-1 and TRBJ1-1; perhaps TRBD1 as D (5 bases). The CDR3 consists of 13 residues. Looked up from germline, CDR1 is MGHRA and CDR2 is YSYEKL. V gave up 1 base and J gave up 14 bases, with 17 bases separating them. The CDR3 loop reads CASSQGDGEREFF. CDR3 bases: TGCGCCAGCAGCCAAGGGGACGGGGAACGGGAATTCTTT.

The J gene is TRBJ2-6, the V gene TRBV7-3, with D uncertain. V was clipped by 5 bases and J by 0 bases, with 8 bases between them. The CDR3 sequence is 15 residues long. CDR1 is SGHTA and CDR2 is FQGTGA in the germline V gene. Written as DNA, the CDR3 is TGTGCCAGCAGCCCAGGTGTCTCTGGGGCCAACGTCCTGACTTTC. As protein: CASSPGVSGANVLTF.

This clone was counted only a few times. V usage is TRBV30 and J usage is TRBJ1-2; no clear D. CDR1 and CDR2 from the germline V gene are GTSNPN and SVGIG (reference sequence). There are 13 residues in the CDR3. Trimming pared 2 bases from V and 5 bases from J, leaving 12 bases between. CDR3 DNA sequence: TGTGCCTGGAGTTCCAGGAGCCTATATGGCTACACCTTC. It specifies CAWSSRSLYGYTF.

The gene calls are TRBV5-6 and TRBJ2-7; D is undetermined. V was cut by 0 bases and J by 0 bases, with 10 bases left in between. Germline V CDR1 and CDR2: SGHDT, YYEEEE. The CDR3 has 15 amino acids. In nucleotides, the CDR3 is TGTGCCAGCAGCTTGGGGACCCGTCCCTCCTACGAGCAGTACTTC. Protein: CASSLGTRPSYEQYF. Supplemented by reference TRBV5-6 and TRBJ2-7, the full variable domain reads DAGVTQSPTHLIKTRGQQVTLRCSPKSGHDTVSWYQQALGQGPQFIFQYYEEEERQRGNFPDRFSGHQFPNYSSELNVNALLLGDSALYLCASSLGTRPSYEQYFGPGTRLTVT.

The V gene is TRBV29-1, the J gene TRBJ2-7, with D unresolved. The CDR3 is 14 residues long. CDR1 is SQVTM and CDR2 is ANQGSEA in the germline V gene. V lost 4 bases and J 2 bases, leaving 15 bases between the germline ends. CDR3 nucleotides: TGCAGCGTTGCTGGGGTTCTTGGTCCCTACGAGCAGTACTTC. It codes for CSVAGVLGPYEQYF.

V usage is TRBV7-9 and J usage is TRBJ2-4, with a weak D call TRBD1 (6 bases). The V gene lost 0 bases and the J gene lost 0 bases, with 12 bases spanning the gap. The CDR3 sequence is 17 residues long. Per germline, CDR1 SEHNR and CDR2 FQNEAQ (reference sequence). The CDR3 loop is CASSLALTGIAKNIQYF. The CDR3 nucleotides are TGTGCCAGCAGCTTAGCACTTACAGGGATAGCCAAAAACATTCAGTACTTC.

This clone was seen just once. The chain recombines TRBV2 with TRBJ2-1; 9 bases are shared with TRBD1. Per germline, CDR1 SNHLY and CDR2 FYNNEI. With V trimmed by 6 bases and J by 6 bases, 9 bases remained unmatched. The CDR3 length is 15 residues. CDR3 residues: CASSAGTGNSNEQFF. As DNA, the CDR3 is TGTGCCAGCAGCGCCGGGACAGGGAATTCCAATGAGCAGTTCTTC.

This chain uses TRBV7-9 with TRBJ1-5; D call uncertain. The ends were cut back, 5 bases at V and 5 bases at J, with 22 bases in the middle. The CDR3 is made up of 17 amino acids. Germline V gives CDR1 SEHNR, CDR2 FQNEAQ (reference sequence). The CDR3 reads CASSRAVGVGRDQPQHF. The CDR3 region has the DNA TGTGCCAGCAGCCGGGCCGTCGGGGTCGGGCGGGATCAGCCCCAGCATTTT.

The V gene is TRBV30, the J gene TRBJ1-2; 9 bases are a match to TRBD1. Germline assignment: CDR1 GTSNPN and CDR2 SVGIG (reference sequence). J lost 6 bases, V lost 2 bases, and 10 bases had no gene match. The CDR3 is made up of 15 amino acids. The CDR3 loop is CAWSPQGAERHGYTF. CDR3 coding DNA: TGTGCCTGGAGTCCACAGGGGGCTGAACGCCATGGCTACACCTTC.

The V gene is TRBV9, the J gene TRBJ2-1; D possibly corresponds to TRBD1 (6 bases). Trimming took off 4 bases at V and 0 bases at J, with 14 bases between the two ends. Germline V lookup: CDR1 SGDLS, CDR2 YYNGEE. The CDR3 runs 16 residues. This CDR3 is CASSRDRRASYNEQFF. CDR3 nucleotide sequence: TGTGCCAGCAGCAGAGACAGGAGAGCCTCCTACAATGAGCAGTTCTTC.

The chain joins TRBV7-8 to TRBJ2-4, with 9 bases that match TRBD1. V trimming: 4 bases; J trimming: 7 bases; junction bases outside the gene matches: 5. The CDR3 is 14 amino acids. CDR1 and CDR2 from the germline V gene are SGHVS and FQNEAQ. The CDR3 sequence: CASSSGQGDNIQYF. Here the CDR3 DNA reads TGTGCCAGCAGCTCGGGACAGGGAGATAACATTCAGTACTTC.

This sequence joins TRBV29-1 and TRBJ1-1; no definite D call. Trimming took off 2 bases at V and 5 bases at J, with 15 bases between the two ends. The CDR3 has 14 amino acids. Germline V lookup: CDR1 SQVTM, CDR2 ANQGSEA. For the CDR3, the DNA is TGCAGCGTTGAACTCCAGGTCGGCGTGACTGAAGCTTTCTTT. This sequence encodes CSVELQVGVTEAFF.

The rearrangement joins TRBV30 to TRBJ1-2; no firm D call. The CDR3 runs 11 residues. Germline CDR1 and CDR2: GTSNPN and SVGIG (reference sequence). The V end lost 0 bases, the J end lost 8 bases, and 7 bases lay between the germline ends. The CDR3 is CAWSVQLGYTF. CDR3 DNA: TGTGCCTGGAGTGTACAGTTAGGCTACACCTTC.

This clone has a handful of counts. The genes are TRBV2 and TRBJ2-6; D is uncertain. The CDR3 is 15 residues long. Germline-derived CDR1 and CDR2 are SNHLY and FYNNEI. V lost 1 base, J lost 0 bases, and 4 bases lay in between. In DNA form, the CDR3 reads TGTGCCAGCAGTGAAGATCTCTCTGGGGCCAACGTCCTGACTTTC. The encoded protein is CASSEDLSGANVLTF.

The rearrangement uses TRBV29-1 and TRBJ2-1; 8 bases are shared with TRBD1. This CDR3 has 12 residues. CDR1 SQVTM and CDR2 ANQGSEA come from the germline V gene. V lost 4 bases to trimming and J lost 4 bases; unmatched junction nucleotides: 0. CDR3 DNA sequence: TGCAGCGTTGGGACAGGGTACAATGAGCAGTTCTTC. As protein: CSVGTGYNEQFF.

This clone was found a few times. The genes are TRBV29-1 and TRBJ2-7, with a tentative D call TRBD2 (7 bases). The CDR3 totals 12 residues. The V and J ends lost 4 bases and 7 bases respectively, with 14 bases between them. Germline CDR1 SQVTM, CDR2 ANQGSEA. CDR3 amino acids: CSVARGGGEQYF. The DNA of the CDR3 is TGCAGCGTTGCCCGGGGAGGGGGAGAGCAGTACTTC.

Only one count was recorded for this clone. The chain couples TRBV18 to TRBJ2-7, with TRBD1 matching over 9 bases. This CDR3 has 13 amino acids. Germline trimming cut 6 bases from V and 2 bases from J; bases unmatched to any gene: 2. CDR1 is KGHSH and CDR2 is LQKENI in the germline V gene. In DNA, the CDR3 is TGTGCCAGCTCGGGGACAGGGACCTACGAGCAGTACTTC. Translation: CASSGTGTYEQYF.

This rearrangement joins TRBV5-1 to TRBJ1-6, with D unresolved. The CDR3 is 15 amino acids. Trimming cost V 3 bases and J 9 bases, with 16 bases left between them. Germline V lookup: CDR1 SGHRS, CDR2 YFSETQ. As DNA, the CDR3 is TGCGCCAGCAGCTCGGACGGCGCGCTGCGTTCACCCCTCCACTTT. Translating gives CASSSDGALRSPLHF. The whole variable domain, remainder taken from reference TRBV5-1 and TRBJ1-6, is KAGVTQTPRYLIKTRGQQVTLSCSPISGHRSVSWYQQTPGQGLQFLFEYFSETQRNKGNFPGRFSGRQFSNSRSEMNVSTLELGDSALYLCASSSDGALRSPLHFGNGTRLTVT.

This clone was found a few times. This chain connects TRBV4-1 to TRBJ2-1; D unresolved. The length of the CDR3 is 14 residues. Trimming shortened V by 1 base and J by 7 bases, and 11 bases separated the two germline ends. Germline V gene lookup returns CDR1 MGHRA and CDR2 YSYEKL. The CDR3 here is CASSQGIRSNEQFF. The CDR3 DNA reads TGCGCCAGCAGCCAAGGAATAAGGTCTAATGAGCAGTTCTTC.

This clone was detected a few times. The rearrangement joins TRBV2 to TRBJ1-1; the D is unclear. V was shortened by 4 bases and J by 1 base, with 10 bases between the two germline ends. CDR3 length equals 14 residues. Germline V gene data show CDR1 as SNHLY and CDR2 as FYNNEI. CDR3 amino acids: CASSVKNGNTEAFF. CDR3 in DNA: TGTGCCAGCAGTGTAAAGAATGGGAACACTGAAGCTTTCTTT.

This chain joins TRBV30 and TRBJ1-5; weak D call: TRBD1 (5 bases). Between the trimmed V and J ends, which lost 6 bases and 11 bases, there was a span of 23 bases. The germline CDR1 and CDR2 sequences are GTSNPN and SVGIG (reference sequence). CDR3 length: 14 residues. As DNA, the CDR3 is TGTGCCTGTTCCGCCGGGACGGAGGTTTCAGCCCAGCATTTT. Its protein is CACSAGTEVSAQHF.

This chain links TRBV7-2 with TRBJ1-5, with a possible D match to TRBD1 (6 bases). Germline CDR1 SGHTA, CDR2 FQGNSA. Trimming took off 1 base at V and 5 bases at J, with 12 bases between the two ends. This CDR3 comprises 15 residues. The CDR3 DNA reads as TGTGCCAGCAGCTTAGTTGCAGGGGAGTATCAGCCCCAGCATTTT. It yields the protein CASSLVAGEYQPQHF.

The chain carries TRBV29-1 and TRBJ1-1; 8 bases agree with TRBD1. Germline CDR1 reads SQVTM; CDR2 reads ANQGSEA. The ends lost 5 bases at V and 4 bases at J; junction bases unmatched: 3. The CDR3 loop spans 12 amino acids. CDR3 protein: CSVPRGPTEAFF. The CDR3, as DNA: TGCAGCGTTCCCAGGGGGCCCACTGAAGCTTTCTTT.

This clone was picked up a small number of times. The chain recombines TRBV5-1 with TRBJ2-5; D is perhaps TRBD1 (5 bases). The CDR3 is made up of 14 amino acids. Trimming shortened V by 0 bases and J by 5 bases, and 11 bases separated the two germline ends. The V gene's germline CDR1 is SGHRS and CDR2 YFSETQ. CDR3 sequence: CASSLVTVYETQYF. The CDR3 region has the DNA TGCGCCAGCAGCTTGGTGACAGTTTACGAGACCCAGTACTTC.

This clone was observed a few times. The chain employs TRBV30 and TRBJ1-2; 7 bases align to TRBD1. This CDR3 is built from 15 residues. Germline V gives CDR1 GTSNPN, CDR2 SVGIG (reference sequence). The V and J ends lost 0 bases and 8 bases, in that order; junction bases with no gene match: 12. DNA of the CDR3: TGTGCCTGGAGTGTATCTAGCCCCAGACAGGGAGGCTACACCTTC. This sequence encodes CAWSVSSPRQGGYTF. The full variable domain, its missing parts supplied by reference TRBV30 and TRBJ1-2, is SQTIHQWPATLVQPVGSPLSLECTVEGTSNPNLYWYRQAAGRGLQLLFYSVGIGQISSEVPQNLSASRPQDRQFILSSKKLLLSDSGFYLCAWSVSSPRQGGYTFGSGTRLTVV.

The rearrangement joins TRBV27 to TRBJ1-6, with D possibly TRBD1 on 6 matching bases. The V end lost 4 bases, the J end lost 11 bases, and 9 bases lay between the germline ends. Germline V gene sequence: CDR1 MNHEY, CDR2 SMNVEV (reference sequence). The CDR3 is made up of 12 amino acids. The CDR3 DNA sequence: TGTGCCAGCAGTTCACAGGGAACACCCCTCCACTTT. It is translated as CASSSQGTPLHF.

With regard to this clone: Other DNA sequences of this sample code for an identical CDR3. The V call is TRBV29-1, the J call TRBJ1-5; D may be TRBD1 (5 bases). This CDR3 is 12 amino acids long. Germline V gives CDR1 SQVTM, CDR2 ANQGSEA. Trimming stripped 6 bases from V and 4 bases from J, with 10 bases between. The CDR3, as DNA: TGCAGCGTCGGGGCCGGGAATCAGCCCCAGCATTTT. Its protein product is CSVGAGNQPQHF.

This clone was seen only a few times. The rearrangement joins TRBV2 to TRBJ2-4; D unresolved. Germline CDR1 is SNHLY and CDR2 is FYNNEI. CDR3 length: 14 amino acids. V shed 3 bases and J shed 0 bases, with 6 bases lying between them. This chain's CDR3 is CASSDRRAKNIQYF. In DNA form, the CDR3 reads TGTGCCAGCAGTGATCGGCGAGCCAAAAACATTCAGTACTTC.

The rearrangement links TRBV30 to TRBJ1-1; 10 positions agree with TRBD1. The CDR3 length is 17 residues. V lost 4 bases to trimming and J lost 0 bases; unmatched junction nucleotides: 11. Looked up from germline, CDR1 is GTSNPN and CDR2 is SVGIG (reference sequence). CDR3 bases: TGTGCCTGGACGCGGACAGGGGGGACCAGTATGAACACTGAAGCTTTCTTT. This sequence encodes CAWTRTGGTSMNTEAFF.